The rows below give T cell receptor beta chains drawn from one sample of a study of blood T cell repertoires in COVID-19. Some clones are missing from TCRdb's copy, which holds only in-frame ones; the method was immunoSEQ multiplex PCR. The sample yields approximately 82,000 clones, 75% to 90% seen once. Sequences were obtained from peripheral blood. These receptors were collected from a human donor in a cohort sampled during active COVID-19. Both conserved end residues are part of each CDR3. Fields, in order: clone size, J gene, V gene, CDR3 protein. Clone sizes are given selectively: once, few, many, or a class where the clone is expanded.

NA | TRBJ1-1 | TRBV5-1 | CASSLQGQNTEAFF
NA | TRBJ2-5 | TRBV7-9 | CASSLGQGGRETQYF
many | TRBJ2-7 | TRBV5-8 | CASSLVGLTYEQYF
NA | TRBJ2-5 | TRBV5-1 | CASSINAGTGGQETQYF
NA | TRBJ2-3 | TRBV7-2 | CASRPPGGRTDTQYF
NA | TRBJ2-7 | TRBV6-5 | CASSYGQGAYEQYF
once | TRBJ2-2 | TRBV11-3 | CASGGQGDTGELFF
NA | TRBJ1-2 | TRBV9 | CASSSQGHVYGYTF
NA | TRBJ1-2 | TRBV5-1 | CASSSGQGAGGYTF
NA | TRBJ1-5 | TRBV5-8 | CASSPRTGHQPQHF
once | TRBJ2-5 | TRBV5-1 | CASSEGHGETQYF
NA | TRBJ2-3 | TRBV18 | CASSPDRGPGGTQYF
once | TRBJ1-1 | TRBV6-5 | CASSPGGGRNTEAFF
NA | TRBJ2-1 | TRBV7-2 | CASSPPRGGYNEQFF
NA | TRBJ1-1 | TRBV4-3 | CASSQRSGGQAFF
NA | TRBJ2-3 | TRBV4-2 | CASSPRTSGGRESTDTQYF
NA | TRBJ2-3 | TRBV7-2 | CASSPLGLAKGF
once | TRBJ2-7 | TRBV6-1 | CASSETGGHEQYF
NA | TRBJ2-7 | TRBV5-4 | CASSLRGGYEQYF
NA | TRBJ1-2 | TRBV7-9 | CASSLEGLGGYTF
NA | TRBJ2-2 | TRBV29-1 | CSVSTQEGGELFF
once | TRBJ1-2 | TRBV25-1 | CASSGLGTAYGYTF
NA | TRBJ2-1 | TRBV7-3 | CASSPVGSGGILYNEQFF
NA | TRBJ1-6 | TRBV18 | CASAAEGQGSPLHF
NA | TRBJ1-1 | TRBV6-5 | CASTRTGDTEAFF
NA | TRBJ1-6 | TRBV15 | CATSRDGQGFPNSPLHF
NA | TRBJ2-2 | TRBV24-1 | CATSLAGGPNTGELFF
NA | TRBJ2-5 | TRBV11-1 | CASSLFVAGGGETQYF
NA | TRBJ2-1 | TRBV5-3 | CARSRDVPGLLEGNEQFF
NA | TRBJ1-6 | TRBV2 | CASSEEQGFNSPLHF
NA | TRBJ1-1 | TRBV7-2 | CASSSWDRTTEAFF
once | TRBJ1-5 | TRBV7-3 | CVSSLTGNQPQHF
NA | TRBJ1-2 | TRBV7-9 | CASRFGTGYTGYTF
NA | TRBJ2-5 | TRBV20-1 | CSASAGLAGAETQYF
NA | TRBJ2-2 | TRBV4-2 | CASSQEGGVLLNTGELFF
NA | TRBJ2-1 | TRBV9 | CASSARAGDYNEQFF
NA | TRBJ1-6 | TRBV9 | CASSVGSYNSPLHF
NA | TRBJ1-2 | TRBV6-6 | CASSYPPSRVNYGYTF
NA | TRBJ2-5 | TRBV7-9 | CASSTTSGRETQYF